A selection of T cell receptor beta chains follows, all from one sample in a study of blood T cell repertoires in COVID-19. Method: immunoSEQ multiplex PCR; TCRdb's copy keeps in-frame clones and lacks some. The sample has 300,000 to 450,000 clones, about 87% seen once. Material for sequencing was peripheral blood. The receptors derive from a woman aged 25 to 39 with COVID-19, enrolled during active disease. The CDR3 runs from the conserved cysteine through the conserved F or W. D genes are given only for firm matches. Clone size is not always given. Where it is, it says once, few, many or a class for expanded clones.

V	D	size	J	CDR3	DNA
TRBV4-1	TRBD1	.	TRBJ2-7	CASSPLPGQSSYEQYF	TGCGCCAGCAGCCCTCTCCCGGGACAGAGCTCCTACGAGCAGTACTTC
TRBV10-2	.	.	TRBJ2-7	CASSESLAGRPYEQYF	TGCGCCAGCAGTGAGTCGCTGGCGGGAAGGCCCTACGAGCAGTACTTC
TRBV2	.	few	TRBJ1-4	CASSDFGETLFF	TGTGCCAGCAGTGATTTTGGAGAAACATTGTTTTTT
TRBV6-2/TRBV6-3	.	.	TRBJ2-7	CASSPQEANEQYF	TGTGCCAGCAGCCCGCAGGAGGCTAACGAGCAGTACTTC
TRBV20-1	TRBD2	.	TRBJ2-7	CSASRASGFSYEQYF	TGCAGTGCTAGTAGGGCTAGCGGTTTTTCCTACGAGCAGTACTTC
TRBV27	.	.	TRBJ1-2	CASSPAGLAYGYTF	TGTGCCAGCAGTCCCGCGGGCTTGGCCTATGGCTACACCTTC
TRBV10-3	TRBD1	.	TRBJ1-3	CAITKAGTDSGNTIYF	TGTGCCATCACAAAAGCCGGGACAGACTCTGGAAACACCATATATTTT
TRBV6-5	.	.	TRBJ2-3	CASSQGGLRRDTQYF	TGTGCCAGCAGCCAGGGGGGACTTAGGAGAGATACGCAGTATTTT
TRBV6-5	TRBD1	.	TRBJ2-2	CASSYPGTGGTGELFF	TGTGCCAGCAGTTACCCGGGGACAGGGGGGACCGGGGAGCTGTTTTTT
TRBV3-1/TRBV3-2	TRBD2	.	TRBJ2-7	CASSQARTKRGSYEQYF	TGTGCCAGCAGCCAAGCCCGGACTAAGCGGGGGTCCTACGAGCAGTACTTC